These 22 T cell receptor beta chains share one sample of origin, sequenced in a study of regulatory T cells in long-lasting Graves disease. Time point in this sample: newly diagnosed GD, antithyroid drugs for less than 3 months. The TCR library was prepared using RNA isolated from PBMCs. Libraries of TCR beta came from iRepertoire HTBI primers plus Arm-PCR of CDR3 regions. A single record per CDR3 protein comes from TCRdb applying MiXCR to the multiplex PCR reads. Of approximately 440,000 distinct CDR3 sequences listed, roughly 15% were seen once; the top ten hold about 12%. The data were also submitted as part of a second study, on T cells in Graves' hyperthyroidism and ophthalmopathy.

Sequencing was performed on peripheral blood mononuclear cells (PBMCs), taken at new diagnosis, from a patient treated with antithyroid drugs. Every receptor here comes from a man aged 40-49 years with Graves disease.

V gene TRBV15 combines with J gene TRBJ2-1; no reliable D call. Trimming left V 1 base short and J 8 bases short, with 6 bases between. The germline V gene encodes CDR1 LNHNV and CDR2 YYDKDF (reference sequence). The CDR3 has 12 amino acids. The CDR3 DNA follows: TGTGCCACCAGCAGAGTATTAGATGAGCAGTTCTTC. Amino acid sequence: CATSRVLDEQFF.

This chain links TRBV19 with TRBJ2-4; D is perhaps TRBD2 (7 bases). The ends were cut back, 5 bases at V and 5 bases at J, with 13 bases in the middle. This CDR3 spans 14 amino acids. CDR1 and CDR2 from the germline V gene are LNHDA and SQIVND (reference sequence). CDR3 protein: CASSPWGGQNIQYF. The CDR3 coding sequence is TGTGCCAGTAGTCCGTGGGGGGGCCAAAACATTCAGTACTTC.

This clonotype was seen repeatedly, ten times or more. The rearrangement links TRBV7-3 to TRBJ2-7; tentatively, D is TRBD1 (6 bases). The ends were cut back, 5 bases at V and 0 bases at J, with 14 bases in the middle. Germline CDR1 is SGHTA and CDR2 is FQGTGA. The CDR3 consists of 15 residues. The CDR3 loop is CASSVVTGSSYEQYF. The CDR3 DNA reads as TGTGCCAGCAGCGTGGTGACAGGAAGCTCCTACGAGCAGTACTTC.

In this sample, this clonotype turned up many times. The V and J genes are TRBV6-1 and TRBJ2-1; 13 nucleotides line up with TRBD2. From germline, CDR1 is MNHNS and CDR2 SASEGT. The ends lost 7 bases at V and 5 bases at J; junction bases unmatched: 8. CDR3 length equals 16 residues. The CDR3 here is CASTITGLAGNNEQFF. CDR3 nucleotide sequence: TGTGCCAGCACCATAACGGGACTAGCGGGAAACAATGAGCAGTTCTTC.

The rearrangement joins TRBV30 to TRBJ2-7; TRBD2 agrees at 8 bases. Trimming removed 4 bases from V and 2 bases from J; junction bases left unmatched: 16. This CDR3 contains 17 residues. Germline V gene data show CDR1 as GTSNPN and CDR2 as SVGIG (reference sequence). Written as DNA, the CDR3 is TGTGCCTGGAAGGGACCAGCGGGAGATCGCAGCACCTACGAGCAGTACTTC. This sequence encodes CAWKGPAGDRSTYEQYF. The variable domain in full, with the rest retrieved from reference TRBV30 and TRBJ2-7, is SQTIHQWPATLVQPVGSPLSLECTVEGTSNPNLYWYRQAAGRGLQLLFYSVGIGQISSEVPQNLSASRPQDRQFILSSKKLLLSDSGFYLCAWKGPAGDRSTYEQYFGPGTRLTVT.

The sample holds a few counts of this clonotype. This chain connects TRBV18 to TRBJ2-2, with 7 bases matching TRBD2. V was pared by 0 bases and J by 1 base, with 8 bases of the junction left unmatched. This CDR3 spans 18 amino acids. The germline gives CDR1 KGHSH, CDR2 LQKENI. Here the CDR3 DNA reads TGTGCCAGCTCACCACCGGGAGGGCCACTAATGAACACCGGGGAGCTGTTTTTT. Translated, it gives CASSPPGGPLMNTGELFF.

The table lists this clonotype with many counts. CDR3 DNA sequence: TGTGCCAGCAGTTTGGGGCAGGGGGCCGACTACACCTTC. Protein product: CASSLGQGADYTF. The J gene is TRBJ1-2, the V gene TRBV28; 8 bases map to TRBD1. The CDR3 is 13 residues long. Per the germline V gene, CDR1 is MDHEN and CDR2 is SYDVKM. The J segment lost 10 bases and the V segment lost 3 bases, leaving 7 bases of the junction unmatched.

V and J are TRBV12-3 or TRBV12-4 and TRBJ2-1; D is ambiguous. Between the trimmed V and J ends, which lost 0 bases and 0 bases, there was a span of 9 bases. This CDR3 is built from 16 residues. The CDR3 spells CASSLASPSSYNEQFF. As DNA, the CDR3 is TGTGCCAGCAGTTTAGCTAGCCCGAGCTCCTACAATGAGCAGTTCTTC.

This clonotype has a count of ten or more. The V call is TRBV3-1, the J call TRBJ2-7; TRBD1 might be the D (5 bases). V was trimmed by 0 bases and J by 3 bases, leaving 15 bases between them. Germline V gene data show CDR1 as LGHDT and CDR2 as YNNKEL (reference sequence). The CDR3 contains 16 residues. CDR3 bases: TGTGCCAGCAGCCAAGATCTGAGACAGCCCATCTACGAGCAGTACTTC. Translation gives CASSQDLRQPIYEQYF.

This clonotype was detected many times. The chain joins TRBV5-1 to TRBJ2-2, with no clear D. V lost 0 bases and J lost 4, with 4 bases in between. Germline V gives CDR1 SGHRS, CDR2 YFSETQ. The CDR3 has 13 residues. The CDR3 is CASSLVVTGELFF. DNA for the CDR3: TGCGCCAGCAGCTTGGTCGTCACCGGGGAGCTGTTTTTT.

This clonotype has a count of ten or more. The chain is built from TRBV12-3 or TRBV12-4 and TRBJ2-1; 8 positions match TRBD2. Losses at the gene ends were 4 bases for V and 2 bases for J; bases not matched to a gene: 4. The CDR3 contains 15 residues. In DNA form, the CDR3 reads TGTGCCAGCAGTTCGGGACTAGACCCCTACAATGAGCAGTTCTTC. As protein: CASSSGLDPYNEQFF.

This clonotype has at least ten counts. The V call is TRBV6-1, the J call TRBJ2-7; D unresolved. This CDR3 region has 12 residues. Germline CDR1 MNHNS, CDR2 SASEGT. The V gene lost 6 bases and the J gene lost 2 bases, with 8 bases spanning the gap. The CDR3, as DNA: TGTGCCAGCAGCCGGAGTCCCTACGAGCAGTACTTC. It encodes CASSRSPYEQYF.

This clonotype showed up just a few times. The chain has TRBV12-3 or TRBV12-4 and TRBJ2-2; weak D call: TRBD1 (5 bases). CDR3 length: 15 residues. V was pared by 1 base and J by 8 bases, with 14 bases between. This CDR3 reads CASSLDDRNPGELFF. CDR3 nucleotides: TGTGCCAGCAGTTTAGACGACAGAAACCCGGGGGAGCTGTTTTTT.

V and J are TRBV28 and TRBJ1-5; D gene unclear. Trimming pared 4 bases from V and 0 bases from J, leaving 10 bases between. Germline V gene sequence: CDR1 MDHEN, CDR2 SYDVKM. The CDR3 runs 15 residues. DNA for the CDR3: TGTGCCAGCAGTTCCCGGACTCTTAGCAATCAGCCCCAGCATTTT. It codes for CASSSRTLSNQPQHF. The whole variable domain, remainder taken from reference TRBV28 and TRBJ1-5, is DVKVTQSSRYLVKRTGEKVFLECVQDMDHENMFWYRQDPGLGLRLIYFSYDVKMKEKGDIPEGYSVSREKKERFSLILESASTNQTSMYLCASSSRTLSNQPQHFGDGTRLSIL.

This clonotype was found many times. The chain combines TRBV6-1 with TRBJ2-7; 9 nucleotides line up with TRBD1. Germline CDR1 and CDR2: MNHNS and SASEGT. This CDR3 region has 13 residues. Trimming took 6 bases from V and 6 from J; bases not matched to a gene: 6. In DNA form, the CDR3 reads TGTGCCAGCAGGGGACAGGGAATTCCCGAGCAGTACTTC. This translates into CASRGQGIPEQYF.

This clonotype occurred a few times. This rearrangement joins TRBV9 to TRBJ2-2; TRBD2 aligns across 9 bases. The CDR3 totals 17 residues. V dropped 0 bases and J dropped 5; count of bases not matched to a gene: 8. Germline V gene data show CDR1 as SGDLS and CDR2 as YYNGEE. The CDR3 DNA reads TGTGCCAGCAGCGTAGAGGAAGTAGCGGGAGTTACCGGGGAGCTGTTTTTT. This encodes CASSVEEVAGVTGELFF.

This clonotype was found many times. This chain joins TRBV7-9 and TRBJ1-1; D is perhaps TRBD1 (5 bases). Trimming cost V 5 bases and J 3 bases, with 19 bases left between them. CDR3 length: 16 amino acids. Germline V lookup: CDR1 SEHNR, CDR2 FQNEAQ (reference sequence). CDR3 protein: CASSPGHGWRDTEAFF. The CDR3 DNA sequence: TGTGCCAGCAGCCCCGGACACGGGTGGCGAGACACTGAAGCTTTCTTT. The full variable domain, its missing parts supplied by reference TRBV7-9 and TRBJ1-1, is DTGVSQNPRHKITKRGQNVTFRCDPISEHNRLYWYRQTLGQGPEFLTYFQNEAQLEKSRLLSDRFSAERPKGSFSTLEIQRTEQGDSAMYLCASSPGHGWRDTEAFFGQGTRLTVV.

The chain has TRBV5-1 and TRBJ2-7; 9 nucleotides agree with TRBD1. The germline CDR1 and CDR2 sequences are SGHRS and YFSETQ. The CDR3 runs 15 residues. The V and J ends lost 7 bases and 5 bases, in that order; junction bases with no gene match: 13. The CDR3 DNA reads TGCGCCAGCGGCCGGGACAGGGTTTCCCAAAACGAGCAGTACTTC. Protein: CASGRDRVSQNEQYF. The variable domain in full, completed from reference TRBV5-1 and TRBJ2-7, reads KAGVTQTPRYLIKTRGQQVTLSCSPISGHRSVSWYQQTPGQGLQFLFEYFSETQRNKGNFPGRFSGRQFSNSRSEMNVSTLELGDSALYLCASGRDRVSQNEQYFGPGTRLTVT.

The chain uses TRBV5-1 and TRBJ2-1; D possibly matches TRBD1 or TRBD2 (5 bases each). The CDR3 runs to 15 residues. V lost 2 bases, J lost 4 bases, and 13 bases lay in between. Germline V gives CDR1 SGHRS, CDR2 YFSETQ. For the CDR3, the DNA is TGCGCCAGCAGCTTCGAGACTTGGGGGTACAATGAGCAGTTCTTC. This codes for CASSFETWGYNEQFF. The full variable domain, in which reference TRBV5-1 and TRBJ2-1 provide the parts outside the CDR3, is KAGVTQTPRYLIKTRGQQVTLSCSPISGHRSVSWYQQTPGQGLQFLFEYFSETQRNKGNFPGRFSGRQFSNSRSEMNVSTLELGDSALYLCASSFETWGYNEQFFGPGTRLTVL.

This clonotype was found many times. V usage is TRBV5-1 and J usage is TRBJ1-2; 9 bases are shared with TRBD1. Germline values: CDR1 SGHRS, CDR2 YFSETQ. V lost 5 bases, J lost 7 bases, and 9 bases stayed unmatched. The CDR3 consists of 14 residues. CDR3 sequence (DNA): TGCGCCAGCAGAAACCCCGGGACAGGGCTTGGCTACACCTTC. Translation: CASRNPGTGLGYTF. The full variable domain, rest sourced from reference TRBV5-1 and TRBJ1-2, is KAGVTQTPRYLIKTRGQQVTLSCSPISGHRSVSWYQQTPGQGLQFLFEYFSETQRNKGNFPGRFSGRQFSNSRSEMNVSTLELGDSALYLCASRNPGTGLGYTFGSGTRLTVV.

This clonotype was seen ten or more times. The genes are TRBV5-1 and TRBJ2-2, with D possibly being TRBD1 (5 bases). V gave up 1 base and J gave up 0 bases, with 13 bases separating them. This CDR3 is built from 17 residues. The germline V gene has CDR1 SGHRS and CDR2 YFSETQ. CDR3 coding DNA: TGCGCCAGCAGCTTGCGACAGCTACAAACGAACACCGGGGAGCTGTTTTTT. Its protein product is CASSLRQLQTNTGELFF.

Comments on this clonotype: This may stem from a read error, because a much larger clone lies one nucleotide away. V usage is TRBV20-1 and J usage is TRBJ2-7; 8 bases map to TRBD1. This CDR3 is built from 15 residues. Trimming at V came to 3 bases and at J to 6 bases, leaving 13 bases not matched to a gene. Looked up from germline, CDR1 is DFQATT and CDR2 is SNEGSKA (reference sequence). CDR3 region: CSAREYPAGGCEQYF. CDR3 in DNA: TGCAGTGCTAGGGAATACCCAGCAGGGGGCTGCGAGCAGTACTTC.